Listed below are T cell receptor beta chains from one sample, sequenced in a study of blood T cells in healthy people across ages. Each CDR3 protein gets one entry after TCRdb re-called the 5' RACE reads with MiXCR. The data contain 910,000 or so distinct CDR3 sequences, just over 50% of them singletons. The sample consisted of blood. The receptors originated from a woman aged 55-69 years in good health. Each CDR3 is given with its conserved first and last residue. A D gene is named only where the DNA matches it firmly. Clone size is not always given. Where it is, it says once, few, many or a class for expanded clones.

j_call | clone_size | d_call | v_call | cdr3_aa | cdr3_nt
TRBJ1-2 | . | . | TRBV2 | CASSELGNGYTF | TGTGCCAGCAGTGAGTTGGGTAATGGCTACACCTTC
TRBJ1-4 | . | TRBD1 | TRBV12-3/TRBV12-4 | CASSTGGLYNEKLFF | TGTGCCAGCAGCACAGGGGGCTTATATAATGAAAAACTGTTTTTT
TRBJ2-7 | . | TRBD2 | TRBV20-1 | CSARRKRTGFDWREGSEQYF | TGCAGTGCTAGGCGTAAGAGGACAGGCTTCGATTGGCGGGAGGGGTCCGAGCAGTACTTC
TRBJ2-4 | many | . | TRBV20-1 | CSARSRTRKNIQYF | TGCAGTGCTAGGTCGAGGACACGAAAAAACATTCAGTACTTC
TRBJ2-7 | . | TRBD2 | TRBV7-2 | CASSLVGPTSGRTSYEQYF | TGTGCCAGCAGCTTAGTGGGTCCTACTAGCGGGAGGACCTCCTACGAGCAGTACTTC
TRBJ2-1 | few | TRBD1 | TRBV29-1 | CSVDKQGIYNEQFF | TGCAGCGTTGACAAACAGGGGATATACAATGAGCAGTTCTTC
TRBJ2-7 | . | . | TRBV7-9 | CASSLSGLASYEQYF | TGTGCCAGCAGCTTATCAGGTCTAGCGAGCTACGAGCAGTACTTC
TRBJ1-4 | . | . | TRBV18 | CASSPVAGTSTNEKLFF | TGTGCCAGCTCACCAGTTGCAGGGACTTCAACTAATGAAAAACTGTTTTTT
TRBJ2-5 | few | . | TRBV25-1 | CASSELSPKTQYF | TGTGCCAGCAGTGAGCTTAGTCCGAAGACCCAGTACTTC
TRBJ2-1 | . | . | TRBV5-1 | CASSPLDPSGNEQFF | TGCGCCAGCAGCCCACTAGATCCCAGCGGTAATGAGCAGTTCTTC
TRBJ2-1 | few | . | TRBV20-1 | CSAKLALSSYNEQFF | TGCAGTGCCAAACTAGCACTGAGCTCCTACAATGAGCAGTTCTTC
TRBJ2-7 | . | TRBD1 | TRBV20-1 | CSARDVFGQAYEQYF | TGCAGCGCTAGAGATGTTTTCGGACAGGCCTACGAGCAGTACTTC
TRBJ2-7 | few | TRBD1 | TRBV20-1 | CSAIWDRGSYEQYF | TGCAGTGCTATCTGGGACAGGGGGTCTTACGAGCAGTACTTC
TRBJ2-1 | . | . | TRBV7-7 | CASSPATGSLDEQFF | TGTGCCAGCAGCCCGGCTACCGGGAGTTTAGATGAGCAGTTCTTC
TRBJ2-7 | . | . | TRBV12-3/TRBV12-4 | CASSPYGRDEQYF | TGTGCCAGCAGCCCTTACGGGCGGGACGAGCAGTACTTC
TRBJ2-7 | . | TRBD2 | TRBV27 | CASRPGLAGKGSYEQYF | TGTGCCAGTCGACCGGGACTAGCGGGGAAGGGATCCTACGAGCAGTACTTC
TRBJ2-7 | few | . | TRBV29-1 | CSLLGRVYEQYF | TGCAGCCTATTGGGCAGGGTGTACGAGCAGTACTTC
TRBJ2-5 | few | . | TRBV12-3/TRBV12-4 | CASRGHANSGTQYF | TGTGCCAGCAGGGGACACGCGAATTCTGGGACCCAGTACTTC
TRBJ2-7 | . | . | TRBV21-1 | CASSAMDRGFSFSCEQYF | TGTGCCAGCAGCGCGATGGACAGGGGGTTCTCCTTCTCTTGCGAGCAGTACTTC
TRBJ2-7 | . | . | TRBV2 | CASSVWTAERYF | TGTGCCAGCAGTGTTTGGACTGCCGAGAGGTACTTC
TRBJ2-5 | few | . | TRBV20-1 | CSAQRETQYF | TGCAGTGCACAGAGAGAGACCCAGTACTTC
TRBJ2-7 | once | TRBD1 | TRBV4-1 | CASSPFQGAYEQYF | TGCGCCAGCAGCCCGTTTCAGGGGGCCTACGAGCAGTACTTC
TRBJ2-1 | . | . | TRBV7-3 | CASSERPAPYTNEQFF | TGTGCCAGCAGCGAACGCCCGGCCCCTTACACGAATGAGCAGTTCTTC
TRBJ2-1 | few | TRBD2 | TRBV4-1 | CASSQPTTSVFSLRFF | TGCGCCAGCAGCCAGCCAACGACTAGCGTATTTTCATTGCGGTTCTTC
TRBJ1-6 | . | . | TRBV6-6 | CASSYSSGDNSPLHF | TGTGCCAGCAGTTACTCAAGTGGGGACAATTCACCCCTCCACTTT
TRBJ2-3 | . | . | TRBV30 | CAWSFGGSTDTQYF | TGTGCCTGGAGTTTCGGCGGGAGCACAGATACGCAGTATTTT
TRBJ2-7 | many | . | TRBV27 | CASSRSGRYEQYF | TGTGCCAGCAGTCGTTCAGGGAGGTACGAGCAGTACTTC
TRBJ1-2 | . | . | TRBV27 | CASSTGGDGYTF | TGTGCCAGCAGTACGGGGGGAGACGGCTACACCTTC
TRBJ2-5 | . | TRBD2 | TRBV18 | CASSLTLAGEETQYF | TGTGCCAGCTCACTTACGTTAGCGGGAGAGGAGACCCAGTACTTC
TRBJ2-7 | . | . | TRBV25-1 | CASSDRLVGEQYF | TGTGCCAGCAGTGATCGTCTAGTCGGCGAGCAGTACTTC
TRBJ2-7 | . | . | TRBV2 | CASRATWGSYEQYF | TGTGCCAGCAGGGCGACATGGGGCTCCTACGAGCAGTACTTC
TRBJ1-5 | . | . | TRBV18 | CASSPGEGVEPQHF | TGTGCCAGCTCACCAGGTGAGGGTGTAGAGCCCCAGCATTTT
TRBJ2-4 | few | TRBD2 | TRBV28 | CASSIAGASKNIQYF | TGTGCCAGCAGTATAGCGGGAGCAAGCAAAAACATTCAGTACTTC
TRBJ2-7 | few | . | TRBV12-3/TRBV12-4 | CASSSSGMSGAPPYEQYF | TGTGCCAGCAGTTCAAGTGGAATGAGCGGAGCTCCCCCCTACGAGCAGTACTTC
TRBJ2-6 | . | . | TRBV16 | CASSQSIAGSGANVLTF | TGTGCCAGCAGCCAATCAATTGCAGGGTCTGGGGCCAACGTCCTGACTTTC
TRBJ2-7 | . | TRBD2 | TRBV2 | CTSSGGVNEQYF | TGTACCAGCAGTGGGGGGGTTAATGAGCAGTACTTC
TRBJ1-2 | . | . | TRBV12-3/TRBV12-4 | CASSLRSGQGQRSWGYTF | TGTGCCAGCAGTTTAAGGTCTGGGCAGGGGCAACGGTCGTGGGGCTACACCTTC
TRBJ2-3 | . | . | TRBV7-2 | CASSLGGVYDTQYF | TGTGCCAGCAGCTTAGGCGGGGTATACGATACGCAGTATTTT
TRBJ1-5 | . | TRBD1 | TRBV12-3/TRBV12-4 | CASSKGDRGNQPQHF | TGTGCCAGCAGTAAAGGGGACAGGGGCAATCAGCCCCAGCATTTT
TRBJ1-2 | . | . | TRBV6-5 | CASSSGHSYGYTF | TGTGCCAGCAGTTCCGGACACAGCTATGGCTACACCTTC